The clone carrying this T cell receptor (beta chain) was seen only a few times. The antigen remains unidentified. The data were taken from a study of beta chain features in type 1 diabetes. Whole-study findings and limits: Across all four CD4+ subsets, people with type 1 diabetes showed modestly shorter TCRB CDR3s.

Expressed TCRB transcripts were sequenced, since all the RNA that had been isolated was reverse transcribed. Measured with immunoSEQ multiplex PCR; TCRdb has only the in-frame clones, and not every one. The sample lists approximately 150,000 clones; 10% to 15% were seen once. V lost 1 base and J lost 12, with 25 bases in between. This CDR3 region has 17 residues. Germline CDR1 SEHNR, CDR2 FQNEAQ (reference sequence). This TCR derives from a man aged 18-30 years with type 1 diabetes. The chain joins TRBV7-9 to TRBJ1-5; no firm D call. The sequencing input was central memory CD4+ T cells from blood. CDR3 bases: TGTGCCAGCAGCTTAGGCAAGTATGGGCAATTCAATGAGATCCAGCATTTT. It specifies CASSLGKYGQFNEIQHF.